This note documents a single T cell receptor (beta chain) sequence. Its antigen has not been determined. Per-base qualities were not stored, and no clone one base away is much larger. The same CDR3 can be traced to other DNA sequences in this sample. V was cut back by 3 bases and J by 8 bases, leaving a gap of 16 bases between them. For CDR1 and CDR2, the germline V gene (reference sequence) lists SEHNR and FQNEAQ. The CDR3 contains 14 residues, cysteine and phenylalanine counted. Only CDR3 DNA remains: 42 bases, in frame from the first base. These data belong to a study of T cell responses to AZD1222 COVID-19 vaccine (dated by TCRdb to the early 2020s). Regarding the study in general: Because spike-specific TCR depth and breadth did not differ between the two schedules, AZD1222 recipients who got a second dose at roughly 4 weeks were pooled with those who got a second dose at roughly 12 weeks. A total of just over 230 trial participants underwent TCR sequencing, of whom 207 received two doses of AZD1222 and 26 received two doses of the MenACWY control vaccine. Trial participants were enrolled by age into 18-55, 56-69 and 70-plus year subgroups, with around 140, 26 and 57 TCR-sequenced participants respectively.

The CDR3 regions of human TCRbeta chains were analyzed by immunosequencing. As for how the authors treated the data: TCRs in the repertoires were matched against a reference library of SARS-CoV-2-specific TCRs that had been generated with the MIRA antigen-specificity platform. Breadth meant the fraction of unique TCRs that were SARS-CoV-2-associated, whereas depth meant the fraction of total T cells that were SARS-CoV-2-associated. Using the MIRA data, each spike-specific TCR was mapped to the spike region that the TCR reacts to and placed in a CD4 or CD8 class. Log10-transformed breadth and depth values were compared by one-way ANOVA with Sidak's multiple comparisons tests. TCRdb provides this immuneACCESS table in a form limited to in-frame rearrangements. Some clones are lacking; in checked studies, under half of them reflect an unresolved V gene, and why the rest are absent is not known. V and J calls and clone size are given by that table; D and trimming were obtained from the DNA. Recorded for this sample are about 76,000 clones; around nine tenths of them occurred a single time. The ten top clones hold around 4% of the sample.

The label giving this sample's time point can be read as: baseline before first vaccination. Vaccinee samples were obtained from the UK trials COV001 and COV002, which included a single-blind randomized controlled phase 2/3 trial of AZD1222 (ChAdOx1 nCoV-19) in healthy adults. For TCRbeta chain sequencing, PBMC samples were collected from trial participants at day 0 and at day 28 after the second dose. Overall results and qualifications from the work: Because no day 14 peak-response samples were available, the repertoires could be characterized only after the peak T cell response. Epitopes outside the regions mutated in the B.1.351 and B.1.1.7 variants were reportedly recognized by nearly half of the unique spike-specific TCRs. In the small 56-69-year group, the increase in depth fell short of significance, most likely because of low power. Participants were mostly white British and included more females than males, and it was suggested by the authors that clonal diversity may have been underestimated. The whole spike protein was spanned by vaccine-associated CD4 TCRs, and dominant responses were seen in regions 160-218 and 743-854. Conclusions about previously exposed vaccinees are limited, since just six or seven AZD1222 recipients were seropositive for SARS-CoV-2 at baseline. After two AZD1222 doses, both the breadth and the depth of spike-specific TCRs were significantly higher than at day 0 and than in MenACWY recipients.

The V gene is TRBV7-9 and the J gene is TRBJ1-1; a tentative D call is TRBD1 (5 bases match). Specimen: peripheral blood, collected on day 0 of AZD1222 vaccination. The origin of this receptor is an adult in good health. The CDR3 here reads CASSFLGRTTEAFF. The DNA is as follows: TGTGCCAGCAGCTTCCTGGGACGGACCACGGAAGCTTTCTTT. With the portions outside the CDR3 filled from the reference TRBV7-9 and TRBJ1-1 genes, the complete variable region becomes DTGVSQNPRHKITKRGQNVTFRCDPISEHNRLYWYRQTLGQGPEFLTYFQNEAQLEKSRLLSDRFSAERPKGSFSTLEIQRTEQGDSAMYLCASSFLGRTTEAFFGQGTRLTVV.